These 25 T cell receptor beta chains originate from one sample sequenced in a study of cytomegalovirus exposure and HLA in healthy donors. The PCR contained 60 Vbeta and 13 Jbeta primers. TCRdb's table, derived via immunoSEQ multiplex PCR, lists solely in-frame clones and lacks some. The sample holds about 130,000 clones, over 80% seen once. The sequenced sample consisted of PBMCs. These receptors were collected from a man aged 35-49 years in good health and CMV-seronegative.

The gene calls are TRBV18 and TRBJ1-1; D not resolved. The CDR3 contains 14 residues. V shed 3 bases and J shed 4 bases, with 12 bases lying between them. Germline CDR1 and CDR2: KGHSH and LQKENI. CDR3 DNA sequence: TGTGCCAGCTCACCCCCGGAGAGGCGCACTGAAGCTTTCTTT. Translation gives CASSPPERRTEAFF.

DNA of the CDR3: TGTGCCAGCAGTTTTGCGGGGAGCAATCAGCCCCAGCATTTT. This codes for CASSFAGSNQPQHF. The genes are TRBV28 and TRBJ1-5, with D hard to call. This CDR3 spans 14 amino acids. In germline, CDR1 is MDHEN, CDR2 SYDVKM. The V and J ends lost 3 bases and 1 base respectively, with 7 bases between them.

A remark on this clone: This same CDR3 is encoded by further DNA sequences in the sample. The rearrangement uses TRBV28 and TRBJ2-1, with 9 bases aligning to TRBD2. The germline CDR1 and CDR2 sequences are MDHEN and SYDVKM. CDR3 length: 14 amino acids. Trimming removed 7 bases from V and 5 bases from J; junction bases left unmatched: 6. CDR3 in amino acids: CASTRGGGDNEQFF. For the CDR3, the DNA is TGTGCCAGCACCCGCGGGGGGGGAGACAATGAGCAGTTCTTC.

This sequence joins TRBV18 and TRBJ1-1, with D uncertain. There are 13 residues in the CDR3. Looked up from germline, CDR1 is KGHSH and CDR2 is LQKENI. Trimming took off 1 base at V and 1 base at J, with 4 bases between the two ends. CDR3 nucleotide sequence: TGTGCCAGCTCACCACACAAGAACACTGAAGCTTTCTTT. This translates into CASSPHKNTEAFF.

The chain uses TRBV28 and TRBJ1-1; D perhaps matches TRBD1 (5 bases). V lost 10 bases and J lost 1, with 13 bases in between. The CDR3 is 13 amino acids. Germline V CDR1 and CDR2: MDHEN, SYDVKM. As DNA, the CDR3 is TGTGCCACCCGGACACTACAGAACACTGAAGCTTTCTTT. Amino acids: CATRTLQNTEAFF.

The gene calls are TRBV29-1 and TRBJ2-2, with D perhaps TRBD1 (5 bases). Trimming shortened V by 0 bases and J by 7 bases, and 9 bases separated the two germline ends. This CDR3 has 13 amino acids. CDR1 SQVTM and CDR2 ANQGSEA come from the germline V gene. CDR3 in amino acids: CSVEDRVVGELFF. The DNA for the CDR3 is TGCAGCGTTGAAGACAGGGTGGTCGGGGAGCTGTTTTTT.

In this sample, this clone turned up once. J is TRBJ2-3 and V is TRBV4-1, with TRBD1 identical over 7 bases. V lost 3 bases, J lost 2 bases, and 8 bases stayed unmatched. Per the germline V gene, CDR1 is MGHRA and CDR2 is YSYEKL. The CDR3 totals 16 residues. CDR3 region: CASSQIRDSPTDTQYF. CDR3 DNA: TGCGCCAGCAGCCAGATCCGGGACAGCCCCACAGATACGCAGTATTTT.

The chain has TRBV7-6 and TRBJ2-3; the match to TRBD1 covers 7 bases. The CDR3 is 14 amino acids. With V trimmed by 5 bases and J by 5 bases, 7 bases remained unmatched. Looked up from germline, CDR1 is SGHVS and CDR2 is FNYEAQ. CDR3 region: CASSPDRVGDTQYF. DNA of the CDR3: TGTGCCAGCAGCCCAGACAGGGTGGGAGATACGCAGTATTTT.

This chain links TRBV27 with TRBJ1-1; a weak D match, TRBD1 (5 bases). The length of the CDR3 is 13 residues. Looked up from germline, CDR1 is MNHEY and CDR2 is SMNVEV (reference sequence). Trimming took off 4 bases at V and 1 base at J, with 7 bases between the two ends. The DNA for the CDR3 is TGTGCCAGCAGTTGGGACTCGAACACTGAAGCTTTCTTT. Protein product: CASSWDSNTEAFF.

CDR3 DNA: TGTGCCAGCAGTCTCAGGGGCGGGGAGGGCTATGGCTACACCTTC. Protein: CASSLRGGEGYGYTF. The rearrangement links TRBV2 to TRBJ1-2, with D possibly being TRBD1 (6 bases). V lost 5 bases to trimming and J lost 4 bases, with 17 bases between them. Looked up from germline, CDR1 is SNHLY and CDR2 is FYNNEI. The CDR3 is 15 amino acids.

The chain recombines TRBV7-6 with TRBJ2-7, with 8 bases identical to TRBD2. The trim removed 11 bases at V and 0 bases at J, leaving 15 bases unmatched. Looked up from germline, CDR1 is SGHVS and CDR2 is FNYEAQ. CDR3 length: 16 amino acids. Here the CDR3 DNA reads TGTGCCTCATCCAGCGTAGCGGGGTCGGGCTCCTACGAGCAGTACTTC. Its translation is CASSSVAGSGSYEQYF.

This sequence joins TRBV7-9 and TRBJ1-4; 9 bases fit TRBD1. The CDR3 runs 14 residues. CDR1 SEHNR and CDR2 FQNEAQ come from the germline V gene (reference sequence). The V segment lost 4 bases and the J segment 8 bases; nucleotides outside the gene matches: 5. CDR3 region: CASSWDREGEKLFF. The CDR3 region has the DNA TGTGCCAGCAGCTGGGACAGGGAAGGGGAAAAACTGTTTTTT.

This rearrangement joins TRBV9 to TRBJ1-2; D gene ambiguous. The germline V and J ends were trimmed by 2 bases and 0 bases, with 11 bases remaining between them. The CDR3 extends over 15 amino acids. Germline assignment: CDR1 SGDLS and CDR2 YYNGEE. CDR3 protein: CASSVGREANYGYTF. CDR3 DNA: TGTGCCAGCAGCGTGGGGAGGGAAGCTAACTATGGCTACACCTTC.

J is TRBJ1-5 and V is TRBV2; 8 bases map to TRBD1. The CDR3 sequence is 14 residues long. V shed 4 bases, J shed 7 bases, and the junction held 6 bases outside the gene matches. Germline CDR1 SNHLY, CDR2 FYNNEI. The CDR3: CASSGQGLNQPQHF. CDR3 DNA: TGTGCCAGCAGTGGACAGGGGCTAAACCAGCCCCAGCATTTT.

The V call is TRBV4-1, the J call TRBJ2-7; TRBD1 aligns across 7 bases. Germline V lookup: CDR1 MGHRA, CDR2 YSYEKL. The CDR3 spans 15 residues. After removal of 1 base from V and 2 bases from J, the junction contained 5 bases not matched to a gene. CDR3 nucleotides: TGCGCCAGCAGCCAAGTACAGGGGATTCCCTACGAGCAGTACTTC. Protein product: CASSQVQGIPYEQYF.

This clone appeared a single time. This chain connects TRBV2 to TRBJ1-4; 8 bases line up with TRBD1. The CDR3 is made up of 13 amino acids. Losses at the gene ends were 6 bases for V and 7 bases for J; bases not matched to a gene: 4. Germline values: CDR1 SNHLY, CDR2 FYNNEI. The chain's CDR3 is CASREDRAEKLFF. The CDR3 bases are TGTGCCAGCAGGGAGGACAGGGCTGAAAAACTGTTTTTT.

The chain links TRBV2 to TRBJ2-5; weak D call: TRBD1 (6 bases). Judging by the DNA end, TRBJ2-7 fits better; the J call may be wrong. The length of the CDR3 is 13 residues. CDR1 is SNHLY and CDR2 is FYNNEI in the germline V gene. The CDR3 spells CASRRGSGDEQYF. DNA for the CDR3: TGTGCCAGCCGCAGAGGATCAGGGGACGAGCAGTACTTC.

V gene TRBV18 combines with J gene TRBJ2-3; D remains ambiguous. The CDR3 contains 12 residues. Deletions cut 8 bases from V and 3 bases from J, with 9 bases between. Germline V gene data show CDR1 as KGHSH and CDR2 as LQKENI. The CDR3 nucleotides read TGTGCCAGCCACAAATATACAGATACGCAGTATTTT. Its translation: CASHKYTDTQYF.

The chain carries TRBV29-1 and TRBJ1-3; no definite D call. Trimming removed 7 bases at V and 6 bases at J, with 10 bases between. This CDR3 has 11 amino acids. Per germline, CDR1 SQVTM and CDR2 ANQGSEA. CDR3 bases: TGCAGCGCTACCACAGAAAACACCATATATTTT. As protein: CSATTENTIYF.

The chain couples TRBV4-3 to TRBJ1-2; 7 positions match TRBD1. The V gene's germline CDR1 is LGHNA and CDR2 YSLEER. Trimming removed 4 bases from V and 8 bases from J; junction bases left unmatched: 10. The CDR3 loop spans 14 amino acids. The DNA of the CDR3 is TGCGCCAGCAGCCGAGTGCAACAGGGGTGGGGCTACACCTTC. This sequence encodes CASSRVQQGWGYTF.

CDR3 in amino acids: CASSAGQGLSEKLFF. DNA of the CDR3: TGTGCCAGCAGCGCGGGACAGGGGTTAAGCGAAAAACTGTTTTTT. The gene calls are TRBV9 and TRBJ1-4; TRBD1 matches at 10 bases. CDR1 is SGDLS, CDR2 YYNGEE, per germline. The CDR3 extends over 15 amino acids. V lost 3 bases, J lost 8 bases, and 7 bases stayed unmatched.

This chain uses TRBV5-1 with TRBJ1-2; unclear D gene. Between the trimmed V and J ends, which lost 0 bases and 8 bases, there was a span of 11 bases. Germline V gives CDR1 SGHRS, CDR2 YFSETQ. The CDR3 is made up of 13 amino acids. The CDR3 sequence is CASSLGTVEGYTF. In nucleotides, the CDR3 is TGCGCCAGCAGCTTGGGAACAGTTGAAGGCTACACCTTC.

The chain carries TRBV27 and TRBJ2-7; possible D gene TRBD2, 6 bases. Germline CDR1 and CDR2: MNHEY and SMNVEV (reference sequence). The CDR3 runs to 15 residues. V was shortened by 2 bases and J by 2 bases, with 13 bases between the two germline ends. The chain's CDR3 is CASSLRQRATYEQYF. The DNA of the CDR3 is TGTGCCAGCAGTTTAAGGCAGCGGGCCACCTACGAGCAGTACTTC.

This chain joins TRBV27 and TRBJ1-2; D is perhaps TRBD1 (5 bases). V lost 0 bases, J lost 2 bases, and 13 bases lay in between. Germline assignment: CDR1 MNHEY and CDR2 SMNVEV (reference sequence). The length of the CDR3 is 16 residues. The CDR3 sequence: CASSLSGLGPNYGYTF. The CDR3 DNA follows: TGTGCCAGCAGTTTATCGGGTCTGGGGCCGAACTATGGCTACACCTTC.

This chain connects TRBV6-7 to TRBJ1-6, with 8 nucleotides matching TRBD1. TRBV6-7 is placed among ORFs of uncertain function. This CDR3 contains 20 residues. V shed 2 bases, J shed 0 bases, and the junction held 12 bases outside the gene matches. CDR3 region: CASSYMDRELKSSYNSPLHF. The CDR3 coding sequence is TGTGCCAGCAGTTACATGGACAGGGAGTTAAAAAGCTCCTATAATTCACCCCTCCACTTT.